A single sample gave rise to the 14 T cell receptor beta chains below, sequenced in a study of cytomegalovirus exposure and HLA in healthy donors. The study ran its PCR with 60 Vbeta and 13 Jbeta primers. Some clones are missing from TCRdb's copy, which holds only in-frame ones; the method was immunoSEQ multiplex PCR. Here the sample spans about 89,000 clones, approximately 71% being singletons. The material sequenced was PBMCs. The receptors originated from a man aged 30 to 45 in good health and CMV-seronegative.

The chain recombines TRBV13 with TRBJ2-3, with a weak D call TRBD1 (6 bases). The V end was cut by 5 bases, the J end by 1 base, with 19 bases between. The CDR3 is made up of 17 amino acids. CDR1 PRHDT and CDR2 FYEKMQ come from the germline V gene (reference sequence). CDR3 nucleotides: TGTGCCAGCAGCCCGACCCCCAGGGGAGAGGGCACAGATACGCAGTATTTT. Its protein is CASSPTPRGEGTDTQYF.

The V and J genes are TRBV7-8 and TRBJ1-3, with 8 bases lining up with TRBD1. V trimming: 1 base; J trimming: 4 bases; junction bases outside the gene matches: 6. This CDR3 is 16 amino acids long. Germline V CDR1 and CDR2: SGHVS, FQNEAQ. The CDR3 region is CASSLEGRTGGNTIYF. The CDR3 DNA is TGTGCCAGCAGCTTAGAGGGGAGGACAGGGGGAAACACCATATATTTT.

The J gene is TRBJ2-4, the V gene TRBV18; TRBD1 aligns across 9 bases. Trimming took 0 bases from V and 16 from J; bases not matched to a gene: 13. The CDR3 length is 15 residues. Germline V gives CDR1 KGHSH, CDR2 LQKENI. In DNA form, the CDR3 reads TGTGCCAGCTCACCACCAGGACAGGGGCTACTCTCAAGTTACTTC. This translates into CASSPPGQGLLSSYF.

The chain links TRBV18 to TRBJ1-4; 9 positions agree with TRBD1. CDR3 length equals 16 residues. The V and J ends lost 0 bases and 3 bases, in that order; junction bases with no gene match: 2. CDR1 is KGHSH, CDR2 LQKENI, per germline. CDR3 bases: TGTGCCAGCTCACCACCACGACAGGGGGCTAATGAAAAACTGTTTTTT. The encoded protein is CASSPPRQGANEKLFF.

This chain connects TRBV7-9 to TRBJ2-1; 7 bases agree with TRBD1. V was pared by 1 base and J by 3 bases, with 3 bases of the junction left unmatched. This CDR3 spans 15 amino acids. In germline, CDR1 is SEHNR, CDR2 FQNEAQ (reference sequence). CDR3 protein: CASSLDGTDYNEQFF. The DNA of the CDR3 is TGTGCCAGCAGCTTAGATGGGACAGACTACAATGAGCAGTTCTTC.

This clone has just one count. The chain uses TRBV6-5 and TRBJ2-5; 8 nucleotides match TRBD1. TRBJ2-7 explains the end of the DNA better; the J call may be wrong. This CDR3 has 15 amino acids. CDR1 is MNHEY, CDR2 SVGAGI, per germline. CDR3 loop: CASSVQGGSSYEQYF. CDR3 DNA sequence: TGTGCCAGCAGTGTACAGGGGGGAAGCTCCTACGAGCAGTACTTC.

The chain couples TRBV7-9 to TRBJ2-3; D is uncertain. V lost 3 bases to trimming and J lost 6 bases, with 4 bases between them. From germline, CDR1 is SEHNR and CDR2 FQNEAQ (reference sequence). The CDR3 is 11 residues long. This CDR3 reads CASSFSDTQYF. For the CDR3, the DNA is TGTGCCAGCAGCTTTTCGGATACGCAGTATTTT.

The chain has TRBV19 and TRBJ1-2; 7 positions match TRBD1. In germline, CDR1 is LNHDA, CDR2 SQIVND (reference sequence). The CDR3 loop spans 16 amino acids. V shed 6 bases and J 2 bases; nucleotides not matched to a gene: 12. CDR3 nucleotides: TGTGCCAGTAGGCGTGGGACGACAGGGATGAACTATGGCTACACCTTC. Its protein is CASRRGTTGMNYGYTF.

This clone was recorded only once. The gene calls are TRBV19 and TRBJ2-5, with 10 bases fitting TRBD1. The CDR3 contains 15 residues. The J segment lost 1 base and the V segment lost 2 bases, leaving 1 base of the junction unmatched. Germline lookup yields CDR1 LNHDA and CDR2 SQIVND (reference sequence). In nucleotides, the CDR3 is TGTGCCAGTAGTATATGGACAGGGGGCCAAGAGACCCAGTACTTC. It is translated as CASSIWTGGQETQYF.

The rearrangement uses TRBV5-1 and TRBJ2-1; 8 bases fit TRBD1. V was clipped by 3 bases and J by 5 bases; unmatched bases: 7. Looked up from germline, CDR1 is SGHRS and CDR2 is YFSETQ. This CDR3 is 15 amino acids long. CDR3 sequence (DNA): TGCGCCAGCAGCTCTACAGGGGGTAGGAACAATGAGCAGTTCTTC. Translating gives CASSSTGGRNNEQFF.

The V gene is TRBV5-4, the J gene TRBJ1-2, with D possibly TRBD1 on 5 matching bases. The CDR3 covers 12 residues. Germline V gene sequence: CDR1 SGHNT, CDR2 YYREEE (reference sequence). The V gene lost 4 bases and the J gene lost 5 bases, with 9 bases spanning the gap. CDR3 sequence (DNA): TGTGCCAGCAGCGACGCAGGGTATGGCTACACCTTC. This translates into CASSDAGYGYTF.

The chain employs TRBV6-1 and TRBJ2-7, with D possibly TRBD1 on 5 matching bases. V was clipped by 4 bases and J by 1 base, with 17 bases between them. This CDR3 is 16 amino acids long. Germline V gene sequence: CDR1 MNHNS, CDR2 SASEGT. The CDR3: CASSAGIPAGSYEQYF. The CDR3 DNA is TGTGCCAGCAGTGCAGGGATTCCCGCAGGGTCCTACGAGCAGTACTTC.

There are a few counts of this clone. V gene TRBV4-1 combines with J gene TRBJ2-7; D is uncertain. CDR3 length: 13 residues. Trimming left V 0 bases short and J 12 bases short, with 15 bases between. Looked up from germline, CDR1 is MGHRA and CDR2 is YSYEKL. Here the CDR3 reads CASSQDRNTVMYF. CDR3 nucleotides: TGCGCCAGCAGCCAAGATCGGAACACAGTTATGTACTTC.

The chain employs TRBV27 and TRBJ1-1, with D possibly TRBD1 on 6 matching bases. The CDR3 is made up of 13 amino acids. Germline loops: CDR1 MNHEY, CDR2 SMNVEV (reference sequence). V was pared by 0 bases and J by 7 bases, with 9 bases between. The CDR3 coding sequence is TGTGCCAGCAGTTTATCACAGGGCCGTGAAGCTTTCTTT. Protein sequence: CASSLSQGREAFF.